The present entry profiles one T cell receptor (beta chain) with its context. This sample is part of a study of cytomegalovirus exposure and HLA in healthy donors. Trimming removed 4 bases at V and 2 bases at J, with 12 bases between. The CDR3 has 13 residues. Germline V lookup: CDR1 GTSNPN, CDR2 SVGIG (reference sequence). Profiled with immunoSEQ multiplex PCR; TCRdb holds only in-frame clones, not every one. The sample lists 50,000 to 70,000 clones, 90% to 95% occurring once. Sequenced material: PBMCs. The chain combines TRBV30 with TRBJ2-7, with a weak D call TRBD2 (5 bases). The TCR originated in a woman aged 18-29 years in good health and CMV-seropositive. The CDR3 region has the DNA TGTGCCTGGAATGCGGGTAGTACCTACGAGCAGTACTTC. As protein: CAWNAGSTYEQYF. Full variable domain (rest looked up from reference TRBV30 and TRBJ2-7): SQTIHQWPATLVQPVGSPLSLECTVEGTSNPNLYWYRQAAGRGLQLLFYSVGIGQISSEVPQNLSASRPQDRQFILSSKKLLLSDSGFYLCAWNAGSTYEQYFGPGTRLTVT.